The 9 T cell receptor beta chains below were found in one sample sequenced in a study of PD-L1 blockade in urothelial cancer. Time point in this sample: pretreatment peripheral blood. The data were produced by immunoSEQ multiplex PCR, yet TCRdb's version contains in-frame clones alone and is incomplete. The repertoire holds approximately 50,000 clones, with 84% as singletons. The sequenced sample was PBMCs, obtained around atezolizumab (anti-PD-L1) treatment. These receptors were collected from a middle-aged man with urothelial cancer.

The chain couples TRBV7-8 to TRBJ1-3, with D possibly being TRBD1 (5 bases). V gave up 5 bases and J gave up 0 bases, with 11 bases separating them. Germline-derived CDR1 and CDR2 are SGHVS and FQNEAQ. This CDR3 comprises 15 residues. CDR3 residues: CASSRDRNSGNTIYF. CDR3 DNA sequence: TGTGCCAGCAGCCGCGACAGAAACTCTGGAAACACCATATATTTT. Supplemented by reference TRBV7-8 and TRBJ1-3, the full variable domain reads GAGVSQSPRYKVAKRGQDVALRCDPISGHVSLFWYQQALGQGPEFLTYFQNEAQLDKSGLPSDRFFAERPEGSVSTLKIQRTQQEDSAVYLCASSRDRNSGNTIYFGEGSWLTVV.

This chain links TRBV19 with TRBJ2-5; perhaps TRBD2 as D (5 bases). Germline assignment: CDR1 LNHDA and CDR2 SQIVND (reference sequence). V was cut by 6 bases and J by 5 bases, with 13 bases left in between. This CDR3 is 13 amino acids long. The CDR3 DNA reads TGTGCCAGTAGCAGGTGGGAGAGGGAGACCCAGTACTTC. It specifies CASSRWERETQYF.

The chain employs TRBV2 and TRBJ1-5; 7 bases map to TRBD1. CDR1 is SNHLY and CDR2 is FYNNEI in the germline V gene. The CDR3 has 16 amino acids. The junction had 7 bases not matched to a gene; V was cut back by 1 base and J by 4 bases. CDR3 coding DNA: TGTGCCAGCAGTGAAGGGTCAGGGGGACCAAATCAGCCCCAGCATTTT. Translating it yields CASSEGSGGPNQPQHF.

This clone was seen only a few times. The J gene is TRBJ1-5, the V gene TRBV29-1; 7 nucleotides match TRBD1. The CDR3 totals 13 residues. Germline V gene lookup returns CDR1 SQVTM and CDR2 ANQGSEA. The V gene end was trimmed by 6 bases and the J gene end by 3 bases; junction bases not matched to a gene: 5. The CDR3 loop reads CSVSGGYNQPQHF. As DNA, the CDR3 is TGCAGCGTCTCAGGGGGTTACAATCAGCCCCAGCATTTT. The full variable domain, its missing parts supplied by reference TRBV29-1 and TRBJ1-5, is SAVISQKPSRDICQRGTSLTIQCQVDSQVTMMFWYRQQPGQSLTLIATANQGSEATYESGFVIDKFPISRPNLTFSTLTVSNMSPEDSSIYLCSVSGGYNQPQHFGDGTRLSIL.

The chain combines TRBV29-1 with TRBJ2-3, with D possibly TRBD1 on 5 matching bases. The germline V gene encodes CDR1 SQVTM and CDR2 ANQGSEA. This CDR3 contains 14 residues. Trimming left V 7 bases short and J 2 bases short, with 16 bases between. CDR3 DNA sequence: TGCAGCGCCCGGGCACAGGTATCCACAGATACGCAGTATTTT. This encodes CSARAQVSTDTQYF.

The chain recombines TRBV30 with TRBJ2-3; perhaps TRBD1 as D (5 bases). Trimming pared 5 bases from V and 1 base from J, leaving 7 bases between. Germline CDR1 GTSNPN, CDR2 SVGIG (reference sequence). This CDR3 spans 12 amino acids. The CDR3 DNA is TGTGCCTGGGCGACAGGCACAGATACGCAGTATTTT. This codes for CAWATGTDTQYF.

The CDR3 DNA sequence: TGTGCCAGCTCACACGGGACCTCGGGGGGGAATGAGCAGTTCTTC. This codes for CASSHGTSGGNEQFF. The rearrangement uses TRBV18 and TRBJ2-1, with TRBD2 matching over 8 bases. The CDR3 contains 15 residues. J was trimmed by 7 bases and V by 4 bases; bases with no gene match: 9. Germline loops: CDR1 KGHSH, CDR2 LQKENI.

The V call is TRBV18, the J call TRBJ1-1; D possibly corresponds to TRBD1 (5 bases). Trimming left V 0 bases short and J 4 bases short, with 12 bases between. The CDR3 length is 15 residues. The germline gives CDR1 KGHSH, CDR2 LQKENI. The chain's CDR3 is CASSPPAGRGTEAFF. The CDR3 coding sequence is TGTGCCAGCTCACCACCGGCCGGTAGGGGCACTGAAGCTTTCTTT.

V usage is TRBV13 and J usage is TRBJ2-2; 7 positions agree with TRBD2. Losses at the gene ends were 10 bases for V and 5 bases for J; bases not matched to a gene: 10. Germline V CDR1 and CDR2: PRHDT, FYEKMQ (reference sequence). The CDR3 has 14 residues. CDR3 coding DNA: TGTGCCACCGACGAAGCGGGGTTAACCGGGGAGCTGTTTTTT. Encoded protein: CATDEAGLTGELFF.